Below, one T cell receptor beta chain is given with its context. The data originate from a study of blood T cell repertoires in COVID-19. Looked up from germline, CDR1 is MGHRA and CDR2 is YSYEKL. Trimming left V 0 bases short and J 2 bases short, with 8 bases between. CDR3 size: 15 residues. Sequenced by immunoSEQ multiplex PCR; TCRdb stores in-frame clones only, minus some. Of around 170,000 clones in the sample, 88% are singletons; the top ten hold 4%. The receptor was derived from a woman in her 30s with acute or convalescent COVID-19. The chain joins TRBV4-1 to TRBJ2-4; D is perhaps TRBD2 (5 bases). Input material: peripheral blood. The CDR3 protein is CASSQDEGTKNIQYF. CDR3 sequence (DNA): TGCGCCAGCAGCCAAGATGAGGGAACCAAAAACATTCAGTACTTC.